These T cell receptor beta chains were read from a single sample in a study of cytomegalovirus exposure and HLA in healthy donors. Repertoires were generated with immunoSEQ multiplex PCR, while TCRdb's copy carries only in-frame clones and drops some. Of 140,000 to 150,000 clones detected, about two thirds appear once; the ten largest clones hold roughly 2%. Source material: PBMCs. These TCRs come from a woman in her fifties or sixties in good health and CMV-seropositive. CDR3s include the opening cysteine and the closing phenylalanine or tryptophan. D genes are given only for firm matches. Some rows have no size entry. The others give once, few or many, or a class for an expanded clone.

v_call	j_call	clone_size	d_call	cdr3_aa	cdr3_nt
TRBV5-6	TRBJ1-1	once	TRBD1	CASSATGQGVLYTEAFF	TGTGCCAGCAGCGCGACGGGACAGGGTGTCTTATACACTGAAGCTTTCTTT
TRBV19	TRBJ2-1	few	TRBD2	CASSIGTSGRAEHLFF	TGTGCCAGTAGTATAGGAACTAGCGGGAGGGCGGAGCATTTGTTCTTC
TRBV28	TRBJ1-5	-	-	CASSPRNQPQHF	TGTGCCAGCAGTCCGCGGAATCAGCCCCAGCATTTT
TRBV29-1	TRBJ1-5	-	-	CSVGGENQPQHF	TGCAGCGTTGGGGGGGAGAACCAGCCCCAGCATTTT
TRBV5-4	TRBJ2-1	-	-	CASSLGGGVTYNEQFF	TGTGCCAGCAGCTTGGGAGGGGGGGTGACGTACAATGAGCAGTTCTTC
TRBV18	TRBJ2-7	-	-	CASSAAGSYEQYF	TGTGCCAGCTCAGCGGCGGGCAGCTACGAGCAGTACTTC
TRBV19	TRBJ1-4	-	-	CASSIGGRTNEKLFF	TGTGCCAGTAGTATCGGGGGGCGGACTAATGAAAAACTGTTTTTT
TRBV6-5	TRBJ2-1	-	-	CASSPLRGLEQFF	TGTGCCAGCAGTCCTCTCCGCGGCCTCGAGCAGTTCTTC
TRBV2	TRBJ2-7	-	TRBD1	CASIRTGGIGEQYF	TGTGCCAGCATTCGGACAGGGGGAATTGGCGAGCAGTACTTC
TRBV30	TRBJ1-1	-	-	CAWGSGAPLFVNTEAFF	TGTGCCTGGGGGTCAGGGGCCCCCCTGTTCGTGAACACTGAAGCTTTCTTT
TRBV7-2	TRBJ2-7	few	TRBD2	CASERGTSGYEQYF	TGTGCCAGCGAACGAGGGACTAGCGGGTACGAGCAGTACTTC
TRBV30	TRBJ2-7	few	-	CAWSKNDGYEQYF	TGTGCCTGGAGTAAAAATGACGGGTACGAGCAGTACTTC
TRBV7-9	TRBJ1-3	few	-	CASSPTPVVLLSGNTIYF	TGTGCCAGCAGCCCCACCCCTGTGGTGCTACTCTCTGGAAACACCATATATTTT
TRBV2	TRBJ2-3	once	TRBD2	CASSEGGLADTQYF	TGTGCCAGCAGTGAAGGGGGACTAGCTGATACGCAGTATTTT
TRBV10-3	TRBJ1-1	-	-	CAIRTDMDTEAFF	TGTGCCATTCGGACTGACATGGACACTGAAGCTTTCTTT
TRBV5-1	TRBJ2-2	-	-	CASSLATGKRAGELFF	TGCGCCAGCAGCTTGGCAACGGGGAAGAGGGCCGGGGAGCTGTTTTTT
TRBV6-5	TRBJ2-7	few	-	CASSQDSFSYEQYF	TGTGCCAGCAGTCAGGACTCCTTCTCCTACGAGCAGTACTTC
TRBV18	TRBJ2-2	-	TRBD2	CASSPPWAGGPHTGELFF	TGTGCCAGCTCACCTCCCTGGGCGGGAGGGCCGCACACCGGGGAGCTGTTTTTT
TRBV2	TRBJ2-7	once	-	CASVVLSSYEQYF	TGTGCCAGCGTCGTTTTGAGCTCCTACGAGCAGTACTTC
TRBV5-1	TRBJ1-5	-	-	CASSLASGSNQPQHF	TGCGCCAGCAGCTTGGCCTCTGGCAGCAATCAGCCCCAGCATTTT
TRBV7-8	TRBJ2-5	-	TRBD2	CASSKTSGRAKETQYF	TGTGCCAGCAGCAAGACTAGCGGGAGGGCCAAGGAGACCCAGTACTTC
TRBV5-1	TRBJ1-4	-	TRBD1	CASSLVGQGGEKLFF	TGCGCCAGCAGCTTGGTCGGACAGGGAGGGGAAAAACTGTTTTTT
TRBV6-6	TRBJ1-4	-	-	CASQRPGEKLFF	TGTGCCAGCCAGCGTCCCGGTGAAAAACTGTTTTTT
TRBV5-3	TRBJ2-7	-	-	CARSLGGYEQYF	TGTGCCAGAAGCTTGGGAGGTTACGAGCAGTACTTC
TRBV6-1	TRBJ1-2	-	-	CASSESLYGYTF	TGTGCCAGCAGTGAATCTCTCTATGGCTACACCTTC
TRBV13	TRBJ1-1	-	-	CASSPRTGRTEAFF	TGTGCCAGCAGCCCCCGTACAGGGCGAACTGAAGCTTTCTTT
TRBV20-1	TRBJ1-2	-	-	CSARAGYGYTF	TGCAGTGCTAGGGCAGGCTATGGCTACACCTTC
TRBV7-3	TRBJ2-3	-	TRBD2	CASKLAGTDTQYF	TGTGCCAGCAAGCTAGCGGGCACAGATACGCAGTATTTT